The clone carrying this T cell receptor (beta chain) has a single count. The data are from a study of cytomegalovirus exposure and HLA in healthy donors. Trimming shortened V by 1 base and J by 3 bases, and 8 bases separated the two germline ends. CDR1 is SGHRS and CDR2 is YFSETQ in the germline V gene. This CDR3 has 13 residues. PCR primers comprised 60 Vbeta and 13 Jbeta primers. TCRdb's table, derived via immunoSEQ multiplex PCR, lists solely in-frame clones and lacks some. The top ten hold nearly 0.4% of the sample, which has about 200,000 clones, roughly 77% seen once. This receptor was taken from a male donor in good health and CMV-seropositive. The sequenced material came from PBMCs. The V and J genes are TRBV5-1 and TRBJ2-7; the D is unclear. Written as DNA, the CDR3 is TGCGCCAGCAGCTTGCAACATGACTACGAGCAGTACTTC. It is translated as CASSLQHDYEQYF. Full variable domain (outside the CDR3, taken from reference TRBV5-1 and TRBJ2-7): KAGVTQTPRYLIKTRGQQVTLSCSPISGHRSVSWYQQTPGQGLQFLFEYFSETQRNKGNFPGRFSGRQFSNSRSEMNVSTLELGDSALYLCASSLQHDYEQYFGPGTRLTVT.